A single sample gave rise to the 5 T cell receptor beta chains below, sequenced in a study of identical twins. TCRdb fed the 5' RACE reads into MiXCR, producing one record per CDR3 protein. Here the sample spans roughly 1.6 million distinct CDR3 sequences, less than 40% being singletons. Source material: cord blood. Source of these receptors: a newborn girl in good health.

The gene calls are TRBV20-1 and TRBJ1-5; D may be TRBD1 (5 bases). The CDR3 totals 13 residues. Looked up from germline, CDR1 is DFQATT and CDR2 is SNEGSKA (reference sequence). Trimming pared 1 base from V and 6 bases from J, leaving 10 bases between. This CDR3 is CSARVGQGQPQHF. DNA for the CDR3: TGCAGTGCTAGAGTGGGGCAGGGTCAGCCCCAGCATTTT.

The rearrangement joins TRBV5-1 to TRBJ2-1, with 12 bases lining up with TRBD2. This CDR3 is 16 amino acids long. J lost 4 bases, V lost 4 bases, and 6 bases had no gene match. Germline assignment: CDR1 SGHRS and CDR2 YFSETQ. The CDR3 DNA follows: TGCGCCAGCAGCGTACGACTAGCGGGGGAGTACAATGAGCAGTTCTTC. This sequence encodes CASSVRLAGEYNEQFF. The variable domain in full, with the rest retrieved from reference TRBV5-1 and TRBJ2-1, is KAGVTQTPRYLIKTRGQQVTLSCSPISGHRSVSWYQQTPGQGLQFLFEYFSETQRNKGNFPGRFSGRQFSNSRSEMNVSTLELGDSALYLCASSVRLAGEYNEQFFGPGTRLTVL.

Comment on this clonotype: Since a much larger clone is just one base distant, this may be a read error. The J gene is TRBJ2-7, the V gene TRBV10-3; the D is unclear. From germline, CDR1 is ENHRY and CDR2 SYGVKD. There are 11 residues in the CDR3. Trimming cost V 6 bases and J 2 bases, with 5 bases left between them. The CDR3: CAIREAYEQYF. The CDR3 nucleotides read TGTGCCATCAGAGAGGCCTACGAGCAGTACTTC.

This chain connects TRBV10-3 to TRBJ1-2, with no clear D. V was trimmed by 1 base and J by 0 bases, leaving 6 bases between them. The CDR3 extends over 14 amino acids. Germline V gene data show CDR1 as ENHRY and CDR2 as SYGVKD. The CDR3 reads CAISEWTANYGYTF. The CDR3 DNA sequence: TGTGCCATCAGTGAGTGGACGGCTAACTATGGCTACACCTTC.

The CDR3 spells CASSFRLAGRSTDTQYF. CDR3 DNA: TGTGCCAGCAGTTTTAGGCTAGCGGGGCGCAGCACAGATACGCAGTATTTT. V is TRBV12-3 or TRBV12-4 and J is TRBJ2-3, with 9 bases fitting TRBD2. Trimming at V came to 3 bases and at J to 0 bases, leaving 7 bases not matched to a gene. The CDR3 runs 17 residues.